The entry below gives a single T cell receptor (beta chain) sequence along with its context. This sample is drawn from a study of blood T cell repertoires in COVID-19. Overall study context: Donors in the United States, Italy and Spain gave samples during acute or convalescent COVID-19.

With 0 bases removed from V and 4 bases from J, the gap between germline ends came to 6 bases. The CDR3 runs 14 residues. CDR1 is KGHDR, CDR2 SFDVKD, per germline. Per the original methods: Reference gene primer amplification gave estimated nucleated cell counts. The table came from immunoSEQ multiplex PCR; TCRdb's copy has only in-frame clones and leaves some out. The V and J calls and clone size are taken from that table; D and trimming were inferred from the DNA. The sample comprises 75,000 or so clones, roughly 87% of which are singletons, and approximately 30% rests with the top ten. The sequence derives from a man aged 50-59 years with acute or convalescent COVID-19. Specimen: peripheral blood. This chain uses TRBV24-1 with TRBJ2-4; D remains unclear. CDR3 loop: CATSDLRRKNIQYF. CDR3 DNA: TGTGCCACCAGTGATTTGCGGCGGAAAAACATTCAGTACTTC.